This TCR beta chain emerged from a study of blood T cell repertoires in COVID-19. Study information: There were acute and convalescent COVID-19 samples, and they came from the United States, Italy and Spain.

As originally analysed: Amplification of reference gene primers provided the estimated nucleated cell counts. Method: immunoSEQ multiplex PCR; TCRdb's copy keeps in-frame clones and lacks some. That table gives V, J and clone size, and the DNA gave D and trimming. Found here are about 74,000 clones, 88% of them singletons; the top ten hold 1.5% to 2%. The CDR3 covers 16 residues. V shed 5 bases, J shed 6 bases, and the junction held 13 bases outside the gene matches. Germline V CDR1 and CDR2: SGHNT, YENEEA. Sequencing was carried out using peripheral blood. This chain links TRBV11-3 with TRBJ2-3, with 8 bases matching TRBD2. This clonotype originated in a woman of 80 years or more with active or convalescent COVID-19. Written as DNA, the CDR3 is TGTGCCAGCAGCCACGGGGGGGCTACGAAAGGGGATACGCAGTATTTT. Protein: CASSHGGATKGDTQYF. Full variable domain (missing parts from reference TRBV11-3 and TRBJ2-3): EAGVVQSPRYKIIEKKQPVAFWCNPISGHNTLYWYLQNLGQGPELLIRYENEEAVDDSQLPKDRFSAERLKGVDSTLKIQPAELGDSAVYLCASSHGGATKGDTQYFGPGTRLTVL.